Below are 23 T cell receptor beta chains sequenced from a single sample in a study of T cell changes during pregnancy in multiple sclerosis (dated by TCRdb to 2018 to 2020). The receptor library was made with the immunoSEQ multiplex PCR assay. Imported from immuneACCESS, the table was reduced by TCRdb to in-frame sequences with V and J called. These copies leave out some clones; in studies compared against another copy, an unresolved V gene accounts for under half, and the cause of the remainder is not known. The sample table holds around 100,000 clones, of which roughly nine tenths were seen once. Less than 2% of the sample goes to the ten largest clones. Sequences were derived from peripheral blood, sampled in the third trimester of pregnancy. The receptors were gathered from a female donor with multiple sclerosis, enrolled in a pregnancy study.

The V and J genes are TRBV4-1 and TRBJ2-3, with D possibly being TRBD1 (5 bases). The CDR3 covers 14 residues. Germline loops: CDR1 MGHRA, CDR2 YSYEKL. V was trimmed by 4 bases and J by 3 bases, leaving 11 bases between them. CDR3 in amino acids: CASSPAGFTDTQYF. CDR3 in DNA: TGCGCCAGCAGCCCAGCAGGGTTTACAGATACGCAGTATTTT.

The chain has TRBV5-1 and TRBJ2-2; D is perhaps TRBD1 (6 bases). CDR3 size: 14 residues. V shed 2 bases and J shed 3 bases, with 8 bases lying between them. Germline CDR1 reads SGHRS; CDR2 reads YFSETQ. CDR3 in amino acids: CASSLQGDTGELFF. CDR3 sequence (DNA): TGCGCCAGCAGCTTACAGGGCGACACCGGGGAGCTGTTTTTT.

This clone was seen just once. The chain combines TRBV5-1 with TRBJ2-7; D is uncertain. Germline loops: CDR1 SGHRS, CDR2 YFSETQ. The CDR3 covers 12 residues. Deletions cut 3 bases from V and 6 bases from J, with 10 bases between. The CDR3 DNA follows: TGCGCCAGCAGCTCCTATCCTTCCGAGCAGTACTTC. Translated: CASSSYPSEQYF. The full variable domain, with the rest looked up from reference TRBV5-1 and TRBJ2-7, is KAGVTQTPRYLIKTRGQQVTLSCSPISGHRSVSWYQQTPGQGLQFLFEYFSETQRNKGNFPGRFSGRQFSNSRSEMNVSTLELGDSALYLCASSSYPSEQYFGPGTRLTVT.

The chain joins TRBV28 to TRBJ1-4, with 9 bases lining up with TRBD1. The trim removed 4 bases at V and 8 bases at J, leaving 5 bases unmatched. The CDR3 loop spans 14 amino acids. Germline CDR1 is MDHEN and CDR2 is SYDVKM. CDR3 sequence reads: CASSSDRGEEKLFF. CDR3 nucleotide sequence: TGTGCCAGCAGTTCCGACAGGGGGGAGGAAAAACTGTTTTTT.

CDR3 nucleotides: TGCGCCAGCAGCTTGGCCGGGGACTGGTATGGCTACACCTTC. Translation: CASSLAGDWYGYTF. The chain employs TRBV5-1 and TRBJ1-2; possible D gene TRBD1, 5 bases. Deletions cut 0 bases from V and 5 bases from J, with 11 bases between. The CDR3 totals 14 residues. Germline V CDR1 and CDR2: SGHRS, YFSETQ.

The genes are TRBV10-3 and TRBJ1-5; D possibly corresponds to TRBD1 (5 bases). Germline CDR1 ENHRY, CDR2 SYGVKD. The CDR3 is 14 residues long. Between the trimmed V and J ends, which lost 3 bases and 5 bases, there was a span of 11 bases. The CDR3, as DNA: TGTGCCATCAGTGAAGGGGCGGTAGATCAGCCCCAGCATTTT. Translating it yields CAISEGAVDQPQHF.

The chain has TRBV23-1 and TRBJ1-3, with 9 bases identical to TRBD1. Being an ORF, TRBV23-1 has a function that is uncertain. This CDR3 is built from 20 residues. The junction had 16 bases not matched to a gene; V was cut back by 4 bases and J by 0 bases. CDR3 residues: CASSLPGDRGSISSGNTIYF. CDR3 bases: TGCGCCAGCAGTCTCCCCGGAGACAGGGGGTCTATATCCTCTGGAAACACCATATATTTT.

The chain is built from TRBV11-1 and TRBJ2-2, with TRBD1 as a possible D gene (6 bases). This CDR3 has 14 residues. The V end was cut by 6 bases, the J end by 4 bases, with 12 bases between. CDR1 is SGHAT and CDR2 is FQDESV in the germline V gene (reference sequence). CDR3 sequence reads: CASSRGQSTGELFF. The CDR3 DNA reads as TGTGCCAGCAGTAGGGGACAAAGCACCGGGGAGCTGTTTTTT.

This clone was recorded once. V usage is TRBV6-1 and J usage is TRBJ1-2; D possibly corresponds to TRBD1 (6 bases). CDR1 and CDR2 from the germline V gene are MNHNS and SASEGT. Deletions cut 8 bases from V and 4 bases from J, with 14 bases between. The CDR3 covers 13 residues. CDR3: CASFLTGSYGYTF. The DNA for the CDR3 is TGTGCCAGCTTCCTCACAGGGAGCTATGGCTACACCTTC.

The chain uses TRBV5-1 and TRBJ2-7; 9 nucleotides align to TRBD1. The CDR3 contains 16 residues. Germline V lookup: CDR1 SGHRS, CDR2 YFSETQ. Unmatched junction bases numbered 10, after V lost 4 bases and J lost 2 bases. CDR3 nucleotide sequence: TGCGCCAGCAGCCCAAGGGCGACAGGGGGGACCTACGAGCAGTACTTC. This codes for CASSPRATGGTYEQYF.

The chain joins TRBV14 to TRBJ2-7, with D possibly being TRBD2 (6 bases). V gave up 4 bases and J gave up 4 bases, with 8 bases separating them. CDR1 and CDR2 (germline): SGHDN, FVKESK. This CDR3 has 12 residues. CDR3 loop: CASSLGGYEQYF. The DNA for the CDR3 is TGTGCCAGCAGCCTGGGGGGTTACGAGCAGTACTTC.

The rearrangement links TRBV6-5 to TRBJ1-5; no firm D call. V dropped 6 bases and J dropped 3 bases, with 6 bases sitting between them. There are 12 residues in the CDR3. CDR1 and CDR2 from the germline V gene are MNHEY and SVGAGI. The CDR3 sequence: CASRQPNQPQHF. CDR3 nucleotide sequence: TGTGCCAGCAGACAGCCCAATCAGCCCCAGCATTTT.

CDR3 loop: CASTSGEYSNQPQHF. DNA of the CDR3: TGTGCCAGTACCTCCGGAGAATATAGCAATCAGCCCCAGCATTTT. V and J are TRBV19 and TRBJ1-5; D gene unclear. Trimming took off 7 bases at V and 0 bases at J, with 13 bases between the two ends. Looked up from germline, CDR1 is LNHDA and CDR2 is SQIVND (reference sequence). The CDR3 is 15 amino acids.

The chain carries TRBV5-1 and TRBJ2-2; 9 bases agree with TRBD2. This CDR3 comprises 17 residues. Germline CDR1 SGHRS, CDR2 YFSETQ. Trimming at V came to 3 bases and at J to 6 bases, leaving 12 bases not matched to a gene. This CDR3 is CASSWTLAGEMAGELFF. CDR3 nucleotide sequence: TGCGCCAGCAGCTGGACTTTAGCGGGAGAGATGGCCGGGGAGCTGTTTTTT.

This rearrangement joins TRBV2 to TRBJ2-1; the match to TRBD2 covers 13 bases. The germline CDR1 and CDR2 sequences are SNHLY and FYNNEI. CDR3 length: 15 residues. V lost 1 base to trimming and J lost 6 bases; unmatched junction nucleotides: 0. The CDR3 reads CASSEGLAGGNEQFF. The CDR3 DNA reads as TGTGCCAGCAGTGAAGGACTAGCGGGAGGCAATGAGCAGTTCTTC.

The V gene is TRBV7-9, the J gene TRBJ2-1; D not certain. The CDR3 sequence is 10 residues long. V lost 4 bases to trimming and J lost 7 bases, with 2 bases between them. Germline V CDR1 and CDR2: SEHNR, FQNEAQ (reference sequence). CDR3 residues: CASSSNEQFF. CDR3 in DNA: TGTGCCAGCAGCTCGAATGAGCAGTTCTTC.

The chain links TRBV11-2 to TRBJ2-5, with a weak D call TRBD1 (5 bases). V gave up 5 bases and J gave up 2 bases, with 15 bases separating them. The CDR3 length is 15 residues. CDR1 is SGHAT and CDR2 is FQNNGV in the germline V gene. CDR3 in amino acids: CASSPSVDIQETQYF. CDR3 DNA sequence: TGTGCCAGCAGCCCCTCCGTGGACATTCAAGAGACCCAGTACTTC.

The table lists this clone with a few counts. The chain joins TRBV7-9 to TRBJ2-7, with 8 bases fitting TRBD2. CDR1 and CDR2 (germline): SEHNR, FQNEAQ (reference sequence). The V segment lost 1 base and the J segment 1 base; nucleotides outside the gene matches: 12. The CDR3 is 18 residues long. The CDR3 is CASSLGGGAGGPSYEQYF. DNA of the CDR3: TGTGCCAGCAGCTTAGGGGGCGGTGCGGGGGGCCCTTCCTACGAGCAGTACTTC.

The rearrangement uses TRBV7-2 and TRBJ1-5, with D perhaps matching TRBD1 (6 bases). With 5 bases removed from V and 0 bases from J, the gap between germline ends came to 11 bases. The CDR3 consists of 15 residues. The germline gives CDR1 SGHTA, CDR2 FQGNSA. CDR3 DNA sequence: TGTGCCAGCAGCCTCGGGACACTTAGCAATCAGCCCCAGCATTTT. This sequence encodes CASSLGTLSNQPQHF.

V usage is TRBV29-1 and J usage is TRBJ2-7; unclear D gene. This CDR3 spans 13 amino acids. V lost 4 bases to trimming and J lost 2 bases, with 12 bases between them. Germline V lookup: CDR1 SQVTM, CDR2 ANQGSEA. CDR3 loop: CSVARLTTYEQYF. The CDR3 nucleotides are TGCAGCGTTGCAAGACTTACGACCTACGAGCAGTACTTC.

The rearrangement uses TRBV5-1 and TRBJ1-1, with D unclear. Deletions cut 0 bases from V and 3 bases from J, with 12 bases between. Germline-derived CDR1 and CDR2 are SGHRS and YFSETQ. CDR3 length: 15 residues. In DNA, the CDR3 is TGCGCCAGCAGCTTGGGTGGTGGCACATACACTGAAGCTTTCTTT. Protein product: CASSLGGGTYTEAFF.

The rearrangement uses TRBV2 and TRBJ1-2; 9 bases are a match to TRBD1. V gave up 6 bases and J gave up 6 bases; unmatched junction bases: 5. This CDR3 region has 13 residues. CDR1 is SNHLY and CDR2 is FYNNEI in the germline V gene. CDR3 region: CASRGTGKNGYTF. Here the CDR3 DNA reads TGTGCCAGCAGGGGGACAGGGAAGAATGGCTACACCTTC.

CDR3 DNA sequence: TGTGCCAGCACCGCATATACGGGGACAGGGGGAAACGGAAACACCATATATTTT. Translation: CASTAYTGTGGNGNTIYF. The chain links TRBV7-9 to TRBJ1-3, with 11 nucleotides matching TRBD1. The CDR3 sequence is 18 residues long. J gave up 4 bases and V 7 bases, and 15 bases lay outside the gene matches. CDR1 and CDR2 (germline): SEHNR, FQNEAQ (reference sequence).